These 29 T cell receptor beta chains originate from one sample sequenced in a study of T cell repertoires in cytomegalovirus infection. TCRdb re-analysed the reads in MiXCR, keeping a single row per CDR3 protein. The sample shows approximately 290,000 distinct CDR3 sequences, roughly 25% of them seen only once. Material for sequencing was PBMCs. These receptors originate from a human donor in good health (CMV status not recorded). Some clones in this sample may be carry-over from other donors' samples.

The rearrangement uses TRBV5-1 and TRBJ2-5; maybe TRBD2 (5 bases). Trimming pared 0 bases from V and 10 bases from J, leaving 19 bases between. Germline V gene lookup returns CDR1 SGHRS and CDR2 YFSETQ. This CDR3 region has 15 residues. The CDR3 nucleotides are TGCGCCAGCAGCTTGGGGGTAGATCCCTCAGCGGACCAGTACTTC. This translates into CASSLGVDPSADQYF.

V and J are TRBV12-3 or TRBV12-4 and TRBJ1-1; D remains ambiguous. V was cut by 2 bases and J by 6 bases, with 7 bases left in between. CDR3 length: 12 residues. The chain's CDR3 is CASSLTEAEAFF. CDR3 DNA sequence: TGTGCCAGCAGTTTAACCGAGGCTGAAGCTTTCTTT.

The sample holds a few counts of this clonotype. As DNA, the CDR3 is TGTGCCAGCAGGTCACTGGCCAGGGAAGGAGATAATTCACCCCTCCACTTT. This sequence encodes CASRSLAREGDNSPLHF. V gene TRBV28 combines with J gene TRBJ1-6, with a possible D match to TRBD1 (5 bases). The CDR3 spans 17 residues. V lost 6 bases and J lost 5, with 20 bases in between. Germline V CDR1 and CDR2: MDHEN, SYDVKM.

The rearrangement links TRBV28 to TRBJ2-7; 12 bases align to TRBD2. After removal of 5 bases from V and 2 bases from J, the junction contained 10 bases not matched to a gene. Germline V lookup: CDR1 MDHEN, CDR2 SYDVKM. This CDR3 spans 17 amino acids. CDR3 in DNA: TGTGCCAGCAGTGGACCGGGACTAGCGGGTCCCACCTACGAGCAGTACTTC. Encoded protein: CASSGPGLAGPTYEQYF.

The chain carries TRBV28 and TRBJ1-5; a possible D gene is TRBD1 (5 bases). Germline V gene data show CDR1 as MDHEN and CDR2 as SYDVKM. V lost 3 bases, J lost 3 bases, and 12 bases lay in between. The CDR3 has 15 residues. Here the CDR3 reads CASSFPGTNNQPQHF. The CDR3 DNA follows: TGTGCCAGCAGTTTCCCCGGGACCAACAATCAGCCCCAGCATTTT.

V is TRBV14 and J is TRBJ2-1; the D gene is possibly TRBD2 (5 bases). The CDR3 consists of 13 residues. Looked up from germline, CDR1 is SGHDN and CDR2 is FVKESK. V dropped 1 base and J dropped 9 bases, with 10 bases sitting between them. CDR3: CASSQVSGGEQFF. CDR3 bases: TGTGCCAGCAGCCAAGTGTCAGGAGGTGAGCAGTTCTTC.

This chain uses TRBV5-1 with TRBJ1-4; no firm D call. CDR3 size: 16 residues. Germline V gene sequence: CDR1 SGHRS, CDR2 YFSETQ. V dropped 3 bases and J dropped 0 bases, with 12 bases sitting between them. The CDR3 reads CASSSRAGATNEKLFF. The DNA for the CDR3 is TGCGCCAGCAGCTCCCGGGCCGGTGCAACTAATGAAAAACTGTTTTTT. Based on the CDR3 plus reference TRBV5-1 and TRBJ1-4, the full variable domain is KAGVTQTPRYLIKTRGQQVTLSCSPISGHRSVSWYQQTPGQGLQFLFEYFSETQRNKGNFPGRFSGRQFSNSRSEMNVSTLELGDSALYLCASSSRAGATNEKLFFGSGTQLSVL.

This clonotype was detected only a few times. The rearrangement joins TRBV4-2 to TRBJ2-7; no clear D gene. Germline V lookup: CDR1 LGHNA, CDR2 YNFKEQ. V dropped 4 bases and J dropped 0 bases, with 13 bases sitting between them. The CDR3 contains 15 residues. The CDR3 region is CASSRSRLSSYEQYF. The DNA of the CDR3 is TGTGCCAGCAGCCGATCTAGATTGAGCTCCTACGAGCAGTACTTC.

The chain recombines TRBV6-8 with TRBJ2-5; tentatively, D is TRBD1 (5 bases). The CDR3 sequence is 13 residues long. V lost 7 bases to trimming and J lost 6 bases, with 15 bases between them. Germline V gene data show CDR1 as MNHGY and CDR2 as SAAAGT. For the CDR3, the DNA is TGTGCCAGCACCCAGGGAAACGGACAGACCCAGTACTTC. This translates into CASTQGNGQTQYF.

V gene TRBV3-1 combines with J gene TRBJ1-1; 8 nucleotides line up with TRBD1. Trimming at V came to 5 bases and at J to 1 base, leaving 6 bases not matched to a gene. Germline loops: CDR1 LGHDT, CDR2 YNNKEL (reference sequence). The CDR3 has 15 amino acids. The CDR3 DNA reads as TGTGCCAGCAGCTTGGACAGGGTATGGAACACTGAAGCTTTCTTT. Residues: CASSLDRVWNTEAFF.

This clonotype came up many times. The CDR3 here is CASSYGWTGEETQYF. The CDR3 DNA reads as TGTGCCAGCAGCTATGGGTGGACAGGGGAGGAGACCCAGTACTTC. The gene calls are TRBV7-2 and TRBJ2-5; 9 bases are shared with TRBD1. V dropped 4 bases and J dropped 5; count of bases not matched to a gene: 8. There are 15 residues in the CDR3. Germline assignment: CDR1 SGHTA and CDR2 FQGNSA.

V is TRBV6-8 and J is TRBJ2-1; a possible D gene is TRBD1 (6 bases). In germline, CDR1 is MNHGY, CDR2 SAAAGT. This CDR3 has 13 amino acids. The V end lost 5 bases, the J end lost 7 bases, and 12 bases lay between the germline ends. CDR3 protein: CASSVAGVNEQFF. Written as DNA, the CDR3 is TGTGCCAGCAGTGTGGCAGGGGTAAATGAGCAGTTCTTC.

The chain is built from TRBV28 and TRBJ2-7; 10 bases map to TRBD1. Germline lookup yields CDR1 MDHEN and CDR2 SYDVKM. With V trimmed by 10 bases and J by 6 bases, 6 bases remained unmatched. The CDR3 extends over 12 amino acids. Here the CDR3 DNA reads TGTGCCACCGGACAGGGGGAAGGCGAGCAGTACTTC. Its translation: CATGQGEGEQYF. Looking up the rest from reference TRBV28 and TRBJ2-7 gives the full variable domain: DVKVTQSSRYLVKRTGEKVFLECVQDMDHENMFWYRQDPGLGLRLIYFSYDVKMKEKGDIPEGYSVSREKKERFSLILESASTNQTSMYLCATGQGEGEQYFGPGTRLTVT.

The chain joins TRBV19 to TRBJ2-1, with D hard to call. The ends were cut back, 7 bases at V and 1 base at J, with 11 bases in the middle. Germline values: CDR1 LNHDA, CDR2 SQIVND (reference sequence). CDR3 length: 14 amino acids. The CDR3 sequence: CASKRTASYNEQFF. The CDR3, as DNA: TGTGCCAGTAAGAGGACCGCTTCCTACAATGAGCAGTTCTTC.

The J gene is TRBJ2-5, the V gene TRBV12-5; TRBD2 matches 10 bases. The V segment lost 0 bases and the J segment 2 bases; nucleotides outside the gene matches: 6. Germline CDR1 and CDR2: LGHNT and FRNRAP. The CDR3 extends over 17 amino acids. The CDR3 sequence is CASGLVRVAGGQETQYF. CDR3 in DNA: TGTGCTAGTGGTTTGGTAAGAGTAGCGGGAGGACAAGAGACCCAGTACTTC.

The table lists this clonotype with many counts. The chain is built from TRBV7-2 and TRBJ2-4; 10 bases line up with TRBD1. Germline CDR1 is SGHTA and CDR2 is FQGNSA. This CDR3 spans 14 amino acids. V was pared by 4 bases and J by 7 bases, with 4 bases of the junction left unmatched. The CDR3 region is CASSSPDRGNIQYF. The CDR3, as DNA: TGTGCCAGCAGCTCGCCGGACAGGGGGAACATTCAGTACTTC.

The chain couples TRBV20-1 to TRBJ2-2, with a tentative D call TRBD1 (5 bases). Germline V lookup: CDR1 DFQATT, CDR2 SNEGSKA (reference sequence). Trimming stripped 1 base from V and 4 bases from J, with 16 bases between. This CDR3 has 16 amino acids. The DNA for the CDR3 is TGCAGTGCTAGAGCTCGTGGCAGGGTCGGCACCGGGGAGCTGTTTTTT. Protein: CSARARGRVGTGELFF.

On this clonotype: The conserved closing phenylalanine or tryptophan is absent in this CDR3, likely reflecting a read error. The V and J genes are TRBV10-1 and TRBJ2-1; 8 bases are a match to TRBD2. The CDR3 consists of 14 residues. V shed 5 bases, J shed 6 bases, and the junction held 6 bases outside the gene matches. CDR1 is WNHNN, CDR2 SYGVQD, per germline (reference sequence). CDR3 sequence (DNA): TGCGCCAGCAGTACCGGGACTAGGGGCAATGAGCAGTTCCTC. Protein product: CASSTGTRGNEQFL.

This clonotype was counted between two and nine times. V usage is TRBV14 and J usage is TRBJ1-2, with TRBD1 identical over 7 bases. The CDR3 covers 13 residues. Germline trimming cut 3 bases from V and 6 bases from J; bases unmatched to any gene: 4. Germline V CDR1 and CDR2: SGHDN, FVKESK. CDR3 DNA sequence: TGTGCCAGCAGCCATAGACAGGGTCATGGCTACACCTTC. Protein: CASSHRQGHGYTF.

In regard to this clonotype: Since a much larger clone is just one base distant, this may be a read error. The CDR3 sequence is CASTKTGGREETQYF. As DNA, the CDR3 is TGTGCCAGCACCAAGACAGGAGGCAGGGAAGAGACCCAGTACTTC. This chain joins TRBV12-3 or TRBV12-4 and TRBJ2-5; a possible D gene is TRBD1 (6 bases). V gave up 7 bases and J gave up 3 bases, with 18 bases separating them. The CDR3 runs 15 residues.

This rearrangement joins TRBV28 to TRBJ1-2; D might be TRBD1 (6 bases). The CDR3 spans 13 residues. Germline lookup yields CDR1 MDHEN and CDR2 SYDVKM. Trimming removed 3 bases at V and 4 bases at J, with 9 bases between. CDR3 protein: CASSFDRTYGYTF. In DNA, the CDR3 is TGTGCCAGCAGTTTTGACAGGACCTATGGCTACACCTTC.

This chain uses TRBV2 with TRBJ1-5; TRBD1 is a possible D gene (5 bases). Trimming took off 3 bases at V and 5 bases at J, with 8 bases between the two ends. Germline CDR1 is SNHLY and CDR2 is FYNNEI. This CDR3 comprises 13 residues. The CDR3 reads CASSDSGHQPQHF. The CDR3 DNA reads TGTGCCAGCAGTGACTCGGGGCATCAGCCCCAGCATTTT.

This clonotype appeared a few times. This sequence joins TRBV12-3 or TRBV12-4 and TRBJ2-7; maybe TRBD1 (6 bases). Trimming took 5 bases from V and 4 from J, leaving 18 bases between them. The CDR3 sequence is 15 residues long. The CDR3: CASSMWDIKKYEQYF. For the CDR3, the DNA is TGTGCCAGCAGTATGTGGGACATCAAAAAATACGAGCAGTACTTC.

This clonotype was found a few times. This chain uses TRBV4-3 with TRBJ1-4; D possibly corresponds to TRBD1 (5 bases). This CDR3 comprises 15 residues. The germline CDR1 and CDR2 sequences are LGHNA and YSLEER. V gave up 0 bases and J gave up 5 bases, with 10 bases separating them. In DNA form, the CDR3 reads TGCGCCAGCAGCCAAGACAGAGAGGGGAATGAAAAACTGTTTTTT. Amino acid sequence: CASSQDREGNEKLFF.

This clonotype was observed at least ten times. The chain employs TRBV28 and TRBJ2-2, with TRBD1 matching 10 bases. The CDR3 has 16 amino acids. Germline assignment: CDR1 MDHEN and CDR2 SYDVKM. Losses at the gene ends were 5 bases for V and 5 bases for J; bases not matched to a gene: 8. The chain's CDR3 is CASSRRPGQGTGELFF. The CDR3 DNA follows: TGTGCCAGCAGTCGACGTCCGGGACAGGGGACCGGGGAGCTGTTTTTT. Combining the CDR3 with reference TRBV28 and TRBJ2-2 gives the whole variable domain DVKVTQSSRYLVKRTGEKVFLECVQDMDHENMFWYRQDPGLGLRLIYFSYDVKMKEKGDIPEGYSVSREKKERFSLILESASTNQTSMYLCASSRRPGQGTGELFFGEGSRLTVL.

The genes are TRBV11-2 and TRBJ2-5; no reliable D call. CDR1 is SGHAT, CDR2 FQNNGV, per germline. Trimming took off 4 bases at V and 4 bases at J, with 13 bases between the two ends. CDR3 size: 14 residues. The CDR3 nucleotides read TGTGCCAGCAGCTCACCCGGTTTCTTAGAGACCCAGTACTTC. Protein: CASSSPGFLETQYF.

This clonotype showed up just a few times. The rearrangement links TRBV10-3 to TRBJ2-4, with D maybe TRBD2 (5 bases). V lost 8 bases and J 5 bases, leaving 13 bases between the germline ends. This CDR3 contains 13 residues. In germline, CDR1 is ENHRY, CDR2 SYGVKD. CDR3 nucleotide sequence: TGTGCCATCGCTTGGGAGTTGCAAAACATTCAGTACTTC. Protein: CAIAWELQNIQYF.

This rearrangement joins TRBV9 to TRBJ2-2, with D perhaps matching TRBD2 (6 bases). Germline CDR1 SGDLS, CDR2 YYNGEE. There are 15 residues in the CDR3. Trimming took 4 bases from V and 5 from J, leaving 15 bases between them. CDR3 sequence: CASSILPGGTGELFF. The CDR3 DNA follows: TGTGCCAGCAGCATCCTTCCCGGGGGAACCGGGGAGCTGTTTTTT.

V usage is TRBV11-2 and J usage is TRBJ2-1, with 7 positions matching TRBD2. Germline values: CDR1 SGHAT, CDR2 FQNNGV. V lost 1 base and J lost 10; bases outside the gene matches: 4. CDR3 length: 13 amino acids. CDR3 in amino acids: CASSLGQAGEQFF. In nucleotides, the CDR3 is TGTGCCAGCAGCTTAGGCCAAGCGGGGGAGCAGTTCTTC.